This T cell receptor (beta chain) was recovered during a study of breast tumors, draining lymph nodes, adjacent tissues (dated by TCRdb to 2015 to 2016). Background for the entire study: Breast cancer patients provided tumor, adjacent nontumor tissue and axillary lymph nodes, and the study compared the TCR beta repertoires across these three sources. The study was designed to assess the relationships and possible T-cell exchange between tumor, surrounding tissue and draining lymph node repertoires in human breast cancer.

The axillary draining lymph nodes of breast cancer patients were the source of the lymph node samples. This clonotype was observed many times. The antigen this receptor binds is unknown. No per-base quality is available; no much larger clone lies one base away. General findings and caveats noted by the study authors: The data were judged consistent with most tumor T cells deriving from the lymph node and then expanding within tumor tissue. Tumors showed preferential V and J gene usage, and their T-cell repertoire diversity fell below that of lymph nodes yet above that of nontumor tissue. In luminal-like breast cancer, tumor and nontumor tissue repertoires resembled each other significantly more than in basal-like breast cancer. Rather than being directly demonstrated, the conclusion that tumor T cells originate in lymph nodes was presented as consistent with a hypothesis.

Sequencing was carried out with an Illumina HiSeq 2000. TCR beta chain libraries were generated through multiplex PCR amplification. High-throughput sequencing was used to analyze the amplified TCR beta chain products. Clones were called with MiXCR by TCRdb after fastp trimmed the public reads at Q25, and only in-frame beta chains were retained. A single entry per CDR3 protein holds the most common genes and DNA from its merged rows. The sample table shows fewer than 140,000 distinct CDR3 sequences, and roughly 33% are seen once. Under 6% of the sample is taken by the ten largest. Its CDR3 holds 15 amino acids, cysteine through phenylalanine. The CDR3 DNA has 45 bases and is translated from base 1. From the germline V gene, CDR1 is SGDLS and CDR2 is YYNGEE. V gives up 0 bases and J gives up 1 base, and the segment between their germline ends measures 9 bases.

Sequencing was done on a sample of axillary lymph node tissue. This sequence was found in a female donor with breast cancer. Some clones in this sample may be carry-over from other donors' samples. The chain uses TRBV9 and TRBJ2-3; the D gene is perhaps TRBD2, on 7 matching bases. The sequence in DNA is TGTGCCAGCAGCGTAGAGGGGGGGGGCACAGATACGCAGTATTTT. Translated, this gives CASSVEGGGTDTQYF.